The next 26 T cell receptor beta chains were all read from a single sample in a study of neoadjuvant anti-PD-1 for oral cavity cancer. The protocol was immunoSEQ multiplex PCR, while the TCRdb copy is restricted to in-frame clones and leaves out a portion. The sample has some 15,000 clones, about 70% seen once; the top ten hold 3.1%. This specimen was PBMCs, taken before nivolumab (anti-PD-1) treatment. The receptors originated from a person between 40 and 79 years old with oral cavity squamous cell carcinoma.

A few counts support this clone. This chain uses TRBV11-2 with TRBJ2-7; D possibly corresponds to TRBD1 (5 bases). CDR1 and CDR2 from the germline V gene are SGHAT and FQNNGV. Trimming left V 3 bases short and J 9 bases short, with 12 bases between. CDR3 length equals 12 residues. In nucleotides, the CDR3 is TGTGCCAGCAGCTTCCAAGACAGCCGGCAGTACTTC. Protein sequence: CASSFQDSRQYF.

The V gene is TRBV7-9, the J gene TRBJ1-1; D possibly corresponds to TRBD1 (6 bases). The CDR3 is 16 amino acids. The V gene lost 4 bases and the J gene lost 1 base, with 16 bases spanning the gap. CDR1 is SEHNR and CDR2 is FQNEAQ in the germline V gene (reference sequence). The CDR3 nucleotides read TGTGCCAGCAGCTATTCTTGGTCGACAGGGAACACTGAAGCTTTCTTT. Encoded protein: CASSYSWSTGNTEAFF.

The J gene is TRBJ1-3, the V gene TRBV2; D is unresolved. The CDR3 contains 16 residues. CDR1 and CDR2 from the germline V gene are SNHLY and FYNNEI. V shed 3 bases and J shed 0 bases, with 12 bases lying between them. Here the CDR3 DNA reads TGTGCCAGCAGTGATAACCCGGGTAACTCTGGAAACACCATATATTTT. As protein: CASSDNPGNSGNTIYF.

This chain connects TRBV4-1 to TRBJ1-1; TRBD1 matches 7 bases. This CDR3 is 16 amino acids long. The V gene's germline CDR1 is MGHRA and CDR2 YSYEKL. After removal of 4 bases from V and 1 base from J, the junction contained 9 bases not matched to a gene. The CDR3, as DNA: TGCGCCAGCAGCCCCTTTGTCGACAGGGCGAACACTGAAGCTTTCTTT. Residues: CASSPFVDRANTEAFF.

The chain couples TRBV5-1 to TRBJ1-4; D is perhaps TRBD1 (5 bases). The CDR3 covers 15 residues. Germline CDR1 SGHRS, CDR2 YFSETQ. Trimming removed 0 bases at V and 11 bases at J, with 17 bases between. This chain's CDR3 is CASSLVLGGVPKLFF. CDR3 bases: TGCGCCAGCAGCTTGGTTTTGGGGGGTGTCCCCAAACTGTTTTTT. The full variable domain, rest sourced from reference TRBV5-1 and TRBJ1-4, is KAGVTQTPRYLIKTRGQQVTLSCSPISGHRSVSWYQQTPGQGLQFLFEYFSETQRNKGNFPGRFSGRQFSNSRSEMNVSTLELGDSALYLCASSLVLGGVPKLFFGSGTQLSVL.

The DNA of the CDR3 is TGTGCCAGCAGTGAATTGGCTAGCGGGAGTATAACCTACGAGCAGTACTTC. Its translation: CASSELASGSITYEQYF. V usage is TRBV2 and J usage is TRBJ2-7; TRBD2 aligns across 10 bases. Germline V gives CDR1 SNHLY, CDR2 FYNNEI. The ends lost 2 bases at V and 2 bases at J; junction bases unmatched: 9. The CDR3 runs 17 residues.

The chain is built from TRBV2 and TRBJ1-2; 9 bases are a match to TRBD1. V was pared by 11 bases and J by 5 bases, with 12 bases of the junction left unmatched. The CDR3 runs 14 residues. Germline CDR1 reads SNHLY; CDR2 reads FYNNEI. The chain's CDR3 is CAGDDDRGVYGYTF. For the CDR3, the DNA is TGTGCCGGAGACGATGACAGGGGGGTGTATGGCTACACCTTC.

The chain couples TRBV25-1 to TRBJ1-2, with TRBD1 matching 9 bases. The CDR3 extends over 16 amino acids. Germline CDR1 is MGHDK and CDR2 is SYGVNS. The J segment lost 5 bases and the V segment lost 1 base, leaving 8 bases of the junction unmatched. CDR3 DNA: TGTGCCAGCAGTGAATTGGGAACCGGGACAGGGTATGGCTACACCTTC. Its protein product is CASSELGTGTGYGYTF.

Only a few counts were recorded for this clone. The chain employs TRBV10-1 and TRBJ1-4; the D gene is possibly TRBD1 (6 bases). In germline, CDR1 is WNHNN, CDR2 SYGVQD (reference sequence). V lost 6 bases and J lost 2, with 10 bases in between. The CDR3 has 14 amino acids. CDR3 amino acids: CASSDQGTNEKLFF. CDR3 in DNA: TGCGCCAGCAGCGATCAGGGGACTAATGAAAAACTGTTTTTT.

The J gene is TRBJ1-5, the V gene TRBV2; D gene ambiguous. V lost 6 bases and J lost 2, with 14 bases in between. Germline loops: CDR1 SNHLY, CDR2 FYNNEI. The CDR3 is made up of 15 amino acids. CDR3 sequence reads: CASSWVPGGNQPQHF. CDR3 in DNA: TGTGCCAGCAGCTGGGTCCCCGGAGGCAATCAGCCCCAGCATTTT.

The chain links TRBV20-1 to TRBJ1-3; D gene unclear. The CDR3 runs 11 residues. Per germline, CDR1 DFQATT and CDR2 SNEGSKA (reference sequence). V lost 1 base, J lost 6 bases, and 4 bases lay in between. CDR3 amino acids: CSARVLNTIYF. As DNA, the CDR3 is TGCAGTGCTAGAGTCCTAAACACCATATATTTT.

The chain has TRBV6-1 and TRBJ1-4; 7 nucleotides agree with TRBD1. This CDR3 has 14 amino acids. Germline V gene lookup returns CDR1 MNHNS and CDR2 SASEGT. After removal of 1 base from V and 5 bases from J, the junction contained 1 base not matched to a gene. The DNA for the CDR3 is TGTGCCAGCAGTGAAGGACAGGGAAATGAAAAACTGTTTTTT. Protein product: CASSEGQGNEKLFF.

The V and J genes are TRBV21-1 and TRBJ1-1; whether TRBD1, the table's D call, matches the DNA was not checked. TRBV21-1 is annotated as a pseudogene. This CDR3 is 18 amino acids long. The CDR3 spells CASSKPSPVGTDNTEAFF. CDR3 nucleotide sequence: TGTGCCAGCAGCAAACCGTCACCGGTCGGGACAGACAACACTGAAGCTTTCTTT.

The genes are TRBV5-1 and TRBJ2-1, with 11 bases aligning to TRBD2. The ends lost 0 bases at V and 5 bases at J; junction bases unmatched: 4. The CDR3 extends over 16 amino acids. From germline, CDR1 is SGHRS and CDR2 YFSETQ. Written as DNA, the CDR3 is TGCGCCAGCAGCTTGGCACTAGCGGGAGTTCACAATGAGCAGTTCTTC. It encodes CASSLALAGVHNEQFF.

This clone was recorded once. The V call is TRBV15, the J call TRBJ2-5, with D possibly being TRBD2 (5 bases). The V and J ends lost 1 base and 5 bases respectively, with 11 bases between them. The CDR3 loop spans 14 amino acids. From germline, CDR1 is LNHNV and CDR2 YYDKDF (reference sequence). The CDR3: CATSRGAGRETQYF. The CDR3 DNA sequence: TGTGCCACCAGCAGAGGGGCGGGTAGGGAGACCCAGTACTTC.

This clone was counted only a few times. The chain employs TRBV6-1 and TRBJ2-7; the match to TRBD1 covers 10 bases. Germline CDR1 MNHNS, CDR2 SASEGT. The CDR3 has 15 residues. The J segment lost 9 bases and the V segment lost 7 bases, leaving 15 bases of the junction unmatched. The CDR3: CASTEEWTGGVRQYF. CDR3 bases: TGTGCCAGCACCGAGGAATGGACAGGGGGGGTGCGGCAGTACTTC.

The chain combines TRBV7-9 with TRBJ2-1; D remains unclear. CDR1 is SEHNR, CDR2 FQNEAQ, per germline (reference sequence). Trimming took off 6 bases at V and 5 bases at J, with 14 bases between the two ends. This CDR3 is 14 amino acids long. The CDR3 region is CASRSGVFDNEQFF. The CDR3 nucleotides are TGTGCCAGCAGAAGTGGTGTTTTCGACAATGAGCAGTTCTTC.

The genes are TRBV9 and TRBJ2-7; D is undetermined. V was trimmed by 0 bases and J by 5 bases, leaving 6 bases between them. This CDR3 has 12 amino acids. Germline V gene lookup returns CDR1 SGDLS and CDR2 YYNGEE. As DNA, the CDR3 is TGTGCCAGCAGCGTAGTGTACCACGAGCAGTACTTC. Translating it yields CASSVVYHEQYF.

The CDR3 sequence: CASSSRQLWVNTEAFF. The CDR3 DNA sequence: TGTGCCAGTAGTAGCCGACAGCTGTGGGTGAACACTGAAGCTTTCTTT. The chain combines TRBV19 with TRBJ1-1, with TRBD1 as a possible D gene (5 bases). CDR3 length: 16 amino acids. Germline values: CDR1 LNHDA, CDR2 SQIVND (reference sequence). V gave up 4 bases and J gave up 0 bases, with 15 bases separating them.

For the CDR3, the DNA is TGCGCCAGCAGCCAAGTTGGGATGCGGACAGATACGCAGTATTTT. This translates into CASSQVGMRTDTQYF. The chain recombines TRBV4-1 with TRBJ2-3; D unclear. The CDR3 spans 15 residues. Looked up from germline, CDR1 is MGHRA and CDR2 is YSYEKL. With 1 base removed from V and 3 bases from J, the gap between germline ends came to 11 bases.

The rearrangement links TRBV9 to TRBJ1-4, with D hard to call. This CDR3 has 14 residues. Germline CDR1 reads SGDLS; CDR2 reads YYNGEE. With 0 bases removed from V and 4 bases from J, the gap between germline ends came to 7 bases. In nucleotides, the CDR3 is TGTGCCAGCAGCGTAGACCGGGGTAATGAAAAACTGTTTTTT. As protein: CASSVDRGNEKLFF.

In its sample, this clone was seen a few times. The CDR3 protein is CASSLAGAKNIQYF. The DNA for the CDR3 is TGTGCCAGCAGCTTAGCGGGAGCCAAAAACATTCAGTACTTC. This sequence joins TRBV7-9 and TRBJ2-4; D ambiguous. Germline values: CDR1 SEHNR, CDR2 FQNEAQ (reference sequence). This CDR3 is built from 14 residues. V was cut by 0 bases and J by 0 bases, with 3 bases left in between.

The chain carries TRBV7-3 and TRBJ2-7, with 14 bases lining up with TRBD2. This CDR3 is 15 amino acids long. Germline V gene lookup returns CDR1 SGHTA and CDR2 FQGTGA. The junction had 9 bases not matched to a gene; V was cut back by 4 bases and J by 10 bases. CDR3 coding DNA: TGTGCCAGCAGCTCCTCGGGACTAGCGGGGGTCGAACAGTACTTC. As protein: CASSSSGLAGVEQYF.

V gene TRBV10-3 combines with J gene TRBJ1-5; TRBD1 might be the D (5 bases). CDR1 and CDR2 (germline): ENHRY, SYGVKD. Trimming took 6 bases from V and 1 from J, leaving 13 bases between them. This CDR3 spans 15 amino acids. In DNA, the CDR3 is TGTGCCATCAGCTCGGGACGGGAGAGCAATCAGCCCCAGCATTTT. Its translation is CAISSGRESNQPQHF.

V and J are TRBV7-2 and TRBJ1-4; no firm D call. The CDR3 sequence is 14 residues long. Germline V gene lookup returns CDR1 SGHTA and CDR2 FQGNSA. The V and J ends lost 5 bases and 4 bases respectively, with 11 bases between them. CDR3: CASSLMGSNEKLFF. The CDR3 DNA reads as TGTGCCAGCAGCCTCATGGGGAGTAATGAAAAACTGTTTTTT.

This clone occurred a few times. The rearrangement joins TRBV4-2 to TRBJ2-7; 10 nucleotides agree with TRBD1. This CDR3 contains 14 residues. The V gene end was trimmed by 3 bases and the J gene end by 2 bases; junction bases not matched to a gene: 1. The V gene's germline CDR1 is LGHNA and CDR2 YNFKEQ. CDR3 DNA: TGTGCCAGCAGCCAGGGACAGGGGACCTACGAGCAGTACTTC. Protein sequence: CASSQGQGTYEQYF.